Listed below are T cell receptor beta chains from one sample, sequenced in a study of blood T cell repertoires in COVID-19. The method was immunoSEQ multiplex PCR; TCRdb's version includes in-frame clones alone and lacks a portion of them. The sample lists 45,000 to 55,000 clones; 90% were seen once. Sequencing was done on a sample of peripheral blood. The receptor set was obtained from a woman in her 40s with active COVID-19. Each CDR3 is given without its conserved first and last residue. Each record gives: V gene, CDR3 protein.

TRBV11-2 ASSRTGGYEQY
TRBV3-1/TRBV3-2 ASSRSSYYRDSKTNYGYT
TRBV9 ASNRDRFTGELF
TRBV18 ASSPRVADEQF
TRBV10-1 ASRIRGCPPEAF
TRBV5-6 ASSLGLAGDTQY
TRBV5-1 ASSSGVGNTDTQY
TRBV11-2 ASSLVTENSPLH
TRBV30 AWSVAPRQPQH
TRBV6-6 ASSYPLAVQETQY
TRBV6-5 ASRPTGPTHEQY
TRBV19 ASSLRIRDSLTDTQY
TRBV11-3 ASSPGTSGVQETQY
TRBV11-1 ASSQGQGVVETQY
TRBV5-1 ASSRLAGGPGEQY
TRBV7-9 ASSLRGNEQF
TRBV9 ASSVRGTGNEQY
TRBV21-1 ASVGVASAQHHYEQY
TRBV5-1 ASSWGSAAQETQY
TRBV7-9 ANFGGGARNEQF
TRBV4-2 ASSQDINPGGLYGYT
TRBV18 ASSPPGQETGNTIY
TRBV14 ASSQALAGGTNIQY
TRBV5-1 ASSLAGGRPQH
TRBV9 ASSATGGEAF
TRBV19 ASRLGLMNTEAF
TRBV7-2 ARGAFTDTQY
TRBV12-1 ASSRPRDRGHQETQY
TRBV6-5 ASSNGGTEAF
TRBV18 ASSPPGGSYNEQF
TRBV29-1 SVGFNRNTEAF
TRBV5-4 ASSLQGDSEAF
TRBV7-9 ASSLSGGSRSPLH
TRBV20-1 SASGTSGGILQETQY
TRBV7-9 ASSISGYGYT
TRBV9 ASSVGLAGETQY
TRBV7-9 ASRRTGGHEQF